These 15 T cell receptor beta chains share one sample of origin, sequenced in a study of blood T cell repertoires in COVID-19 (dated by TCRdb to between 2020 and 2021). Libraries were built with the immunoSEQ multiplex PCR assay. The immuneACCESS repertoire file appears here via TCRdb, limited to in-frame rearrangements. These files lack a portion of the clones; in checked studies, under half of the deficit traces to unresolved V genes, and the cause of the others is not known. Present in this sample are about 58,000 clones, 85% to 90% of which were seen just once. The ten largest clones take up over 1.2% of the sample. Sequencing was carried out using peripheral blood. These receptors all come from a man between 60 and 75 years old with acute or convalescent COVID-19.

The chain couples TRBV9 to TRBJ1-3; 9 nucleotides match TRBD1. With 3 bases clipped from V and 2 bases from J, the junction kept 3 bases outside the gene matches. CDR1 SGDLS and CDR2 YYNGEE come from the germline V gene. CDR3 length: 15 residues. The CDR3 protein is CASSEGTGPGNTIYF. CDR3 nucleotide sequence: TGTGCCAGCAGCGAGGGGACAGGGCCTGGAAACACCATATATTTT.

The chain is built from TRBV6-5 and TRBJ1-3; D may be TRBD1 (5 bases). CDR3 size: 15 residues. Germline lookup yields CDR1 MNHEY and CDR2 SVGAGI. V was pared by 5 bases and J by 0 bases, with 11 bases between. The CDR3 DNA sequence: TGTGCCAGCAGTCTAACAGGTTTCTCTGGAAACACCATATATTTT. Its protein is CASSLTGFSGNTIYF.

The rearrangement uses TRBV2 and TRBJ2-1, with 9 bases lining up with TRBD2. CDR3 length equals 17 residues. Germline V gene sequence: CDR1 SNHLY, CDR2 FYNNEI. With 4 bases clipped from V and 1 base from J, the junction kept 8 bases outside the gene matches. The DNA of the CDR3 is TGTGCCAGCAGTGGGGATCTGCGGGAGGGGTCCTACAATGAGCAGTTCTTC. This codes for CASSGDLREGSYNEQFF.

The V gene is TRBV6-5, the J gene TRBJ1-1, with D uncertain. V was pared by 0 bases and J by 6 bases, with 14 bases between. CDR1 MNHEY and CDR2 SVGAGI come from the germline V gene. The CDR3 runs to 15 residues. This chain's CDR3 is CASSYSTNGGSEAFF. The CDR3 DNA reads TGTGCCAGCAGTTACTCGACCAATGGAGGCTCTGAAGCTTTCTTT.

The chain has TRBV24-1 and TRBJ2-1; D may be TRBD2 (5 bases). V was cut by 5 bases and J by 1 base, with 8 bases left in between. This CDR3 contains 14 residues. Germline CDR1 reads KGHDR; CDR2 reads SFDVKD. CDR3 protein: CATSGGQSYNEQFF. The CDR3 bases are TGTGCCACCAGTGGCGGGCAGTCCTACAATGAGCAGTTCTTC.

The V and J genes are TRBV28 and TRBJ1-4; no clear D gene. Trimming shortened V by 8 bases and J by 0 bases, and 13 bases separated the two germline ends. The CDR3 sequence is 15 residues long. The germline CDR1 and CDR2 sequences are MDHEN and SYDVKM. The chain's CDR3 is CASSNPRATNEKLFF. The CDR3 DNA is TGTGCCAGCTCTAATCCACGGGCAACTAATGAAAAACTGTTTTTT.

This clone was found once. The rearrangement links TRBV6-2 or TRBV6-3 to TRBJ2-7; D possibly corresponds to TRBD1 (5 bases). CDR1 MNHEY and CDR2 SVGEGT come from the germline V gene. The CDR3 length is 15 residues. The V end lost 2 bases, the J end lost 4 bases, and 15 bases lay between the germline ends. For the CDR3, the DNA is TGTGCCAGCAGTTACGGGCAGGGCTCTCGGTACGAGCAGTACTTC. It encodes CASSYGQGSRYEQYF.

The chain employs TRBV19 and TRBJ1-1; D is uncertain. V dropped 7 bases and J dropped 3 bases, with 12 bases sitting between them. The CDR3 totals 13 residues. CDR1 and CDR2 (germline): LNHDA, SQIVND (reference sequence). Written as DNA, the CDR3 is TGTGCCAGTAAGGACCAGGACTACACTGAAGCTTTCTTT. Its translation is CASKDQDYTEAFF.

The chain couples TRBV29-1 to TRBJ2-1, with a possible D match to TRBD1 (5 bases). Trimming removed 7 bases from V and 0 bases from J, with 10 bases in between. CDR3 size: 13 residues. Germline assignment: CDR1 SQVTM and CDR2 ANQGSEA. CDR3 sequence: CSGTRYSYNEQFF. CDR3 nucleotides: TGCAGCGGGACACGGTACTCCTACAATGAGCAGTTCTTC.

The V call is TRBV18, the J call TRBJ2-3; 9 positions agree with TRBD2. The V segment lost 3 bases and the J segment 2 bases; nucleotides outside the gene matches: 9. The CDR3 runs to 17 residues. CDR1 and CDR2 from the germline V gene are KGHSH and LQKENI. The CDR3 here is CASSPGASGNPTDTQYF. CDR3 bases: TGTGCCAGCTCACCGGGGGCTAGCGGGAATCCCACAGATACGCAGTATTTT.

CDR3: CASSEAFQGRETQYF. The CDR3 DNA reads TGTGCCAGCAGTGAAGCGTTCCAGGGAAGAGAGACCCAGTACTTC. The J gene is TRBJ2-5, the V gene TRBV2, with a weak D call TRBD1 (5 bases). V was pared by 0 bases and J by 4 bases, with 12 bases between. Germline V lookup: CDR1 SNHLY, CDR2 FYNNEI. The CDR3 extends over 15 amino acids.

The chain has TRBV19 and TRBJ1-5; D is perhaps TRBD1 (5 bases). Trimming left V 0 bases short and J 5 bases short, with 8 bases between. CDR3 size: 14 residues. Germline V gene data show CDR1 as LNHDA and CDR2 as SQIVND (reference sequence). Written as DNA, the CDR3 is TGTGCCAGTAGTATAGAAACGGGGGATCAGCCCCAGCATTTT. It yields the protein CASSIETGDQPQHF.

This clone was observed once. The gene calls are TRBV19 and TRBJ1-5; 7 nucleotides match TRBD1. The CDR3 totals 14 residues. V lost 5 bases and J lost 9; bases outside the gene matches: 10. Germline CDR1 and CDR2: LNHDA and SQIVND (reference sequence). CDR3 sequence (DNA): TGTGCCAGTAGTGTAAGGGGGCCTGACGTGCCCCAGCATTTT. It specifies CASSVRGPDVPQHF.

The V and J genes are TRBV6-5 and TRBJ2-5; D is possibly TRBD2 (5 bases). V was clipped by 8 bases and J by 5 bases, with 18 bases between them. Per the germline V gene, CDR1 is MNHEY and CDR2 is SVGAGI. The CDR3 is 14 amino acids. CDR3 nucleotides: TGTGCCAGCGGGATGGATAGGGAGTTGGAGACCCAGTACTTC. It codes for CASGMDRELETQYF.

The CDR3 nucleotides read TGTGCCAGCAGTATCTTGGGACAAAACACTGAAGCTTTCTTT. It codes for CASSILGQNTEAFF. The chain couples TRBV6-2 or TRBV6-3 to TRBJ1-1; D may be TRBD1 (6 bases). Between the trimmed V and J ends, which lost 5 bases and 2 bases, there was a span of 12 bases. This CDR3 is built from 14 residues. From germline, CDR1 is MNHEY and CDR2 SVGEGT.